This TCR beta chain was identified in a study of blood T cell repertoires in COVID-19. Study summary: COVID-19 samples, acute and convalescent, were from the United States, Italy and Spain. Sources were T cells, B-cell-depleted T cells, or PBMCs; the material itself was cDNA or gDNA.

All enrollees were about 18 to 90 years old and from roughly 22 US areas. Donors were grouped by their self-reported clinical history. CDR1 is LGHDT and CDR2 is YNNKEL in the germline V gene (reference sequence). CDR3 length equals 14 residues. V lost 1 base to trimming and J lost 11 bases; unmatched junction nucleotides: 8. The table came from immunoSEQ multiplex PCR; TCRdb's copy has only in-frame clones and leaves some out. The data contain 190,000 or so clones, roughly 90% of them singletons. The TCR was taken from a woman under 30 who had recovered from COVID-19. Sample: PBMCs or T cells enriched from blood (not recorded which). The chain has TRBV3-1 (or the pseudogene TRBV3-2) and TRBJ1-1; 9 positions match TRBD1. This chain's CDR3 is CASSQGTNRGQAFF. The CDR3 DNA is TGTGCCAGCAGCCAAGGGACCAACAGGGGGCAGGCTTTCTTT.